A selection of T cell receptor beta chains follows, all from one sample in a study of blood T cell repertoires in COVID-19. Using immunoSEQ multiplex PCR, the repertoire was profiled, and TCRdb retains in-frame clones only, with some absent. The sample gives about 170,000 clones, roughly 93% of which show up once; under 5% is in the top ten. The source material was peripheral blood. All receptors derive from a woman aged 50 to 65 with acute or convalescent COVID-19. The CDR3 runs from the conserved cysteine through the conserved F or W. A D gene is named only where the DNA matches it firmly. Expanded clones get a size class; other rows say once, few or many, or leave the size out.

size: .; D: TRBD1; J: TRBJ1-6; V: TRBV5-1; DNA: TGCGCCAGCAGCACCTGGACAGGGGGCGGGTCACCCCTCCACTTT; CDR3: CASSTWTGGGSPLHF
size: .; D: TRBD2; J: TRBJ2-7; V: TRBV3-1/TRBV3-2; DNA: TGTGCCAGCAGCCAAGATCGCCCTCTAAAGCGGGAGGGCCCACGTAGCTCCTACGAGCAGTACTTC; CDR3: CASSQDRPLKREGPRSSYEQYF
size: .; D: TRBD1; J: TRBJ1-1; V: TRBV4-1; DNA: TGCGCCAGCAGCCCCCCGTACCGCCGACAGGGACGGAACACTGAAGCTTTCTTT; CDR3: CASSPPYRRQGRNTEAFF
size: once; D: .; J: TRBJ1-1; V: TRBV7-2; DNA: TGTGCCAGCAGGGCCAGGCAGTTAAATGAAGCTTTCTTT; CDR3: CASRARQLNEAFF
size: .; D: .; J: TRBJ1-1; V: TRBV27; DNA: TGTGCCAGCAGTTTATCGACGGGGGCTGAAGCTTTCTTT; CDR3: CASSLSTGAEAFF
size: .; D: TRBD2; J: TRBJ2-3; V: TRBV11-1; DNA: TGTGCCAGCAGCTTAGGGTCGGGGGGGATCACAGATACGCAGTATTTT; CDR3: CASSLGSGGITDTQYF
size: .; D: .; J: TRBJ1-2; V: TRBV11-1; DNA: TGTGCCAGCAGCGGAGCTCCTTATGGCTACACCTTC; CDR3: CASSGAPYGYTF
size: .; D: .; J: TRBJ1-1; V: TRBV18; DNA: TGTGCCAGCTCACAACAATTGAACACTGAAGCTTTCTTT; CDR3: CASSQQLNTEAFF
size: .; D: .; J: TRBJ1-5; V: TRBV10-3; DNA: TGTGCCACCCGGAGGGACCTGGATCAGCCCCAGCATTTT; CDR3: CATRRDLDQPQHF
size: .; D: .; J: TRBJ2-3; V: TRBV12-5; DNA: TGTGCTAGTGGTTTGGGACACACAGATACGCAGTATTTT; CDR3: CASGLGHTDTQYF
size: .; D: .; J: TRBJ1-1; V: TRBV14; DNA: TGTGCCAGCAGCCAAAGCGGACAGTGGGACACTGAAGCTTTCTTT; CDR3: CASSQSGQWDTEAFF
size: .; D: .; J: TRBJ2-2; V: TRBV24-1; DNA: TGTGCCACCAGTGATCATCCCTCACTAGCAGTTGCCGGGGAGCTGTTTTTT; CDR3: CATSDHPSLAVAGELFF
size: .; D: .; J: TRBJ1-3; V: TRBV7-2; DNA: TGTGCCAGCAGCCCAGCAGGGTACTCTGGAAACACCATATATTTT; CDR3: CASSPAGYSGNTIYF
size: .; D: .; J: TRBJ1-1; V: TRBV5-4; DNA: TGTGCCAGCAGCTTGGAACGGGGGTGGGGCACTGAAGCTTTCTTT; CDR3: CASSLERGWGTEAFF
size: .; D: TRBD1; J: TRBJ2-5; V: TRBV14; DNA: TGTGCCAGCAGCCAAGGGACAGGGAGGGAGACCCAGTACTTC; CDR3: CASSQGTGRETQYF
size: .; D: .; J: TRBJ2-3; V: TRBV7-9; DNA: TGTGCCAGCAGCCTAGACTTGAGGTATGGGGATACGCAGTATTTT; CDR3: CASSLDLRYGDTQYF
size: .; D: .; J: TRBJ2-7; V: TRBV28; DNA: TGTGCCAGCAACACTATCGGGGGAGGAAAGTACGAGCAGTACTTC; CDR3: CASNTIGGGKYEQYF